This T cell receptor beta chain is drawn from a study of CD8+ T cells in alopecia areata. Sample treatment: oral pan-JAK inhibitor, 5-10 mg twice daily. This clone has only one observation. V dropped 7 bases and J dropped 2 bases, with 14 bases sitting between them. Germline-derived CDR1 and CDR2 are MNHEY and SVGAGI. CDR3 size: 14 residues. RNA, once extracted, was reverse transcribed into cDNA for use as the sequencing template. The method was immunoSEQ multiplex PCR; TCRdb's version includes in-frame clones alone and lacks a portion of them. Of more than 85,000 clones in the sample, approximately 60% were seen once.

This receptor was identified in a human donor with alopecia areata. The gene calls are TRBV6-5 and TRBJ2-5, with a tentative D call TRBD1 (6 bases). The input for sequencing was CD8+ T cells sorted from blood, taken at week 4, from a patient treated with tofacitinib. CDR3 amino acids: CASKVQGTQETQYF. CDR3 nucleotide sequence: TGTGCCAGCAAGGTCCAGGGGACACAAGAGACCCAGTACTTC.